This entry lists 6 T cell receptor beta chains sequenced from one sample in a study of T cells expressing NK-cell markers. One entry per CDR3 protein, without DNA, is what TCRdb gives after re-calling the 5' RACE reads. Found here are about 450,000 distinct CDR3 sequences; the top ten clones hold 7.3%. Sequencing used blood T cells: a sorted CD56 or NKG2C T cell subset, CD4+ or CD8+ T cells, or bulk PBMC T cells (not recorded which). Receptors originate from a woman between 18 and 69 years old in good health.

V and J are TRBV6-1 and TRBJ2-3; TCRdb selects TRBD2, and the lack of DNA leaves this call unchecked. From germline, CDR1 is MNHNS and CDR2 SASEGT. There are 14 residues in the CDR3. The CDR3 sequence is CASSGRGSTDTQYF.

The rearrangement uses TRBV6-2 or TRBV6-3 and TRBJ1-1; TCRdb names TRBD1, which stays unverified in the absence of DNA. Germline V CDR1 and CDR2: MNHEY, SVGEGT. This CDR3 comprises 14 residues. Here the CDR3 reads CASSWTDGDTEAFF.

The rearrangement uses TRBV5-6 and TRBJ2-1; TCRdb returns TRBD1, unconfirmable since there is no DNA. The germline gives CDR1 SGHDT, CDR2 YYEEEE. This CDR3 has 16 residues. This chain's CDR3 is CASRDRGRPSRNEQFF.

The V call is TRBV6-2 or TRBV6-3, the J call TRBJ2-7; TCRdb's D call of TRBD2 is untestable without DNA. This CDR3 is 16 amino acids long. Germline CDR1 MNHEY, CDR2 SVGEGT. The CDR3: CASSYPNSPGSYEQYF.

The chain couples TRBV20-1 to TRBJ2-2. This CDR3 comprises 14 residues. Germline V gene data show CDR1 as DFQATT and CDR2 as SNEGSKA (reference sequence). This chain's CDR3 is CSARGTTNTGELFF.

The chain recombines TRBV29-1 with TRBJ2-1; no DNA is available, so the TRBD2 call from TCRdb remains unchecked. The length of the CDR3 is 18 residues. Per germline, CDR1 SQVTM and CDR2 ANQGSEA. CDR3 sequence reads: CSVELRPPIAGGYNEQFF.